This T cell receptor (beta chain) was captured by sequencing in a study of T cell responses to AZD1222 COVID-19 vaccine. Study-wide results and limits: Donors skewed white British and female; clonal diversity was possibly underestimated. Elevations in Spike-specific TCR breadth and depth followed administration of two AZD1222 doses. Unmutated regions of variants are reportedly targeted by nearly half of spike-specific TCRs.

Repertoires were generated with immunoSEQ multiplex PCR, while TCRdb's copy carries only in-frame clones and drops some. The table records 110,000 or so clones, 80% to 95% of them present only once. By proportion, this clone is medium-sized. What it recognizes is unknown. This CDR3 comprises 16 residues. V was cut by 5 bases and J by 5 bases, with 19 bases left in between. CDR1 and CDR2 (germline): SGHVS, FQNEAQ. This rearrangement joins TRBV7-8 to TRBJ1-5; no definite D call. The sequences come from peripheral blood, collected 28 days after the second dose of the MenACWY control vaccine. The clonotype was recovered from an adult who received the MenACWY meningococcal vaccine as a control. This CDR3 is CASSANRSGRYQPQHF. The CDR3, as DNA: TGTGCCAGCAGCGCGAACCGATCGGGCAGGTATCAGCCCCAGCATTTT.